Listed below are T cell receptor beta chains from one sample, sequenced in a study of patients and donors after allogeneic stem cell transplantation. TCRdb redid the calling of the RT-PCR reads with MiXCR, one entry per CDR3 protein. The sample has about a million distinct CDR3 sequences, approximately 19% seen once. The sequencing sample was made of blood, either unsorted or a sorted T cell fraction (not recorded which). Source of these receptors: a human donor who was either an allogeneic HSCT recipient or a stem cell or donor lymphocyte infusion donor (not recorded which). It is not recorded whose cells these are; they may come from a transplant donor. The CDR3 runs from the conserved cysteine through the conserved F or W.

V	J	CDR3
TRBV6-1	TRBJ1-5	CASRPQTGLYQPQHF
TRBV5-1	TRBJ1-1	CASSLEAEGNTEAFF
TRBV19	TRBJ2-1	CASSIDRNSYNEQFF
TRBV29-1	TRBJ2-1	CSVEDLMTGVYNEQFF
TRBV11-3	TRBJ2-3	CASSLYLAGVEDTQYF
TRBV20-1	TRBJ2-7	CSASGSSDEQYF
TRBV12-5	TRBJ2-7	CASGKQPYEQYF
TRBV5-1	TRBJ1-2	CASSSRDRGSYTF
TRBV6-4	TRBJ2-1	CASSRDRVDEQFF
TRBV20-1	TRBJ1-6	CSAEKGQADSPLHF
TRBV20-1	TRBJ1-5	CSAPGHPDQPQHF
TRBV20-1	TRBJ2-4	CSASRLAGVAKNIQYF
TRBV7-9	TRBJ2-7	CASSRKTGGRDEQYF
TRBV5-6	TRBJ2-5	CASTETGRKETQYF